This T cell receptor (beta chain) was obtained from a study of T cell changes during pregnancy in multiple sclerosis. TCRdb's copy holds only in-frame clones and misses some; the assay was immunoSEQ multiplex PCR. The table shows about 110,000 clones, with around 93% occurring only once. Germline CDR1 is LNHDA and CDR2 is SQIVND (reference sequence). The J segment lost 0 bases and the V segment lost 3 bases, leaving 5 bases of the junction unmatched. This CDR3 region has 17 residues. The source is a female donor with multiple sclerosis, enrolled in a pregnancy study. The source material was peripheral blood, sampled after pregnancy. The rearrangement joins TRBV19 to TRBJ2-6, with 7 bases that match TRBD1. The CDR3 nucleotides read TGTGCCAGTAGTATGGGACAGTCAAGCTCTGGGGCCAACGTCCTGACTTTC. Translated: CASSMGQSSSGANVLTF.